These T cell receptor beta chains were read from a single sample in a study of Graves' ophthalmopathy and Graves' hyperthyroidism. TCRdb fed the multiplex PCR reads into MiXCR, producing one record per CDR3 protein. This sample carries roughly 380,000 distinct CDR3 sequences, over 15% of them seen once, and the ten largest clones take roughly 7%. Sequenced: peripheral blood. These receptors all come from a woman under 30 with stable Graves' hyperthyroidism. Each CDR3 is given with its conserved first and last residue. The order of the fields is D gene, V gene, J gene, clone size, CDR3 protein, CDR3 DNA. D genes are given only for firm matches. The size entry is marked missing in some rows and otherwise reads once, few, many or a size class.

d_gene: -; v_gene: TRBV29-1; j_gene: TRBJ1-2; abundance: many; CDR3aa: CSVEIRRYGYTF; CDR3nt: TGCAGCGTTGAGATACGGCGGTATGGCTACACCTTC
d_gene: -; v_gene: TRBV27; j_gene: TRBJ1-6; abundance: -; CDR3aa: CASREINSPLHF; CDR3nt: TGTGCCAGCAGGGAAATTAATTCACCCCTCCACTTT
d_gene: -; v_gene: TRBV20-1; j_gene: TRBJ2-7; abundance: few; CDR3aa: CSARDSVSIEQYF; CDR3nt: TGCAGTGCTAGAGATTCTGTGTCGATAGAGCAGTACTTC
d_gene: -; v_gene: TRBV11-3; j_gene: TRBJ2-7; abundance: many; CDR3aa: CASSLHSGGQSSRQYF; CDR3nt: TGTGCCAGCAGCTTGCACAGTGGTGGACAGTCTTCTAGGCAGTACTTC
d_gene: -; v_gene: TRBV20-1; j_gene: TRBJ2-5; abundance: many; CDR3aa: CSASQETQYF; CDR3nt: TGCAGTGCTAGCCAAGAGACCCAGTACTTC
d_gene: -; v_gene: TRBV12-3/TRBV12-4; j_gene: TRBJ1-2; abundance: many; CDR3aa: CASSFPWTAKPYGYTF; CDR3nt: TGTGCCAGCAGTTTCCCCTGGACAGCGAAACCATATGGCTACACCTTC
d_gene: -; v_gene: TRBV27; j_gene: TRBJ1-1; abundance: many; CDR3aa: CASSLRPGRMNTEAFF; CDR3nt: TGTGCCAGCAGTTTACGTCCGGGAAGAATGAACACTGAAGCTTTCTTT
d_gene: -; v_gene: TRBV5-1; j_gene: TRBJ1-6; abundance: many; CDR3aa: CASSLQPYNSPLHF; CDR3nt: TGCGCCAGCAGCTTGCAGCCATATAATTCACCCCTCCACTTT
d_gene: -; v_gene: TRBV12-3/TRBV12-4; j_gene: TRBJ1-1; abundance: -; CDR3aa: CASSPGKTEAFF; CDR3nt: TGTGCCAGTAGCCCAGGGAAAACTGAAGCTTTCTTT
d_gene: -; v_gene: TRBV12-3/TRBV12-4; j_gene: TRBJ1-1; abundance: many; CDR3aa: CASSLRGEATEAFF; CDR3nt: TGTGCCAGCAGTTTAAGAGGGGAGGCCACTGAAGCTTTCTTT
d_gene: TRBD1; v_gene: TRBV3-1; j_gene: TRBJ1-5; abundance: -; CDR3aa: CASSQATGSNQPQHF; CDR3nt: TGTGCCAGCAGCCAAGCGACAGGGTCCAATCAGCCCCAGCATTTT
d_gene: -; v_gene: TRBV6-1; j_gene: TRBJ1-6; abundance: many; CDR3aa: CASSDSRAVSNSPLHF; CDR3nt: TGTGCCAGCAGTGACAGTCGCGCAGTGTCTAACTCACCCCTCCACTTT
d_gene: TRBD1; v_gene: TRBV12-3/TRBV12-4; j_gene: TRBJ1-6; abundance: many; CDR3aa: CASTDRGMSNSPLHF; CDR3nt: TGTGCCAGCACTGACAGGGGTATGTCTAATTCACCCCTCCACTTT
d_gene: -; v_gene: TRBV7-2; j_gene: TRBJ1-1; abundance: many; CDR3aa: CASSPNSSPVAEAFF; CDR3nt: TGTGCCAGCAGCCCCAACTCTTCACCCGTCGCTGAAGCTTTCTTT
d_gene: TRBD1; v_gene: TRBV6-7; j_gene: TRBJ2-7; abundance: many; CDR3aa: CASSYSRQGYEQYF; CDR3nt: TGTGCCAGCAGTTACTCGAGACAGGGCTACGAGCAGTACTTC
d_gene: TRBD1; v_gene: TRBV3-1; j_gene: TRBJ2-7; abundance: -; CDR3aa: CASSQGTGDYEQYF; CDR3nt: TGTGCCAGCAGCCAAGGGACAGGGGACTACGAGCAGTACTTC
d_gene: -; v_gene: TRBV19; j_gene: TRBJ1-5; abundance: many; CDR3aa: CASKDSNQPQHF; CDR3nt: TGTGCCAGTAAGGATAGCAATCAGCCCCAGCATTTT
d_gene: TRBD1; v_gene: TRBV25-1; j_gene: TRBJ2-2; abundance: few; CDR3aa: CASSDRGLDTGELFF; CDR3nt: TGTGCCAGCAGTGACAGGGGGCTAGACACCGGGGAGCTGTTTTTT
d_gene: TRBD1; v_gene: TRBV5-1; j_gene: TRBJ1-2; abundance: many; CDR3aa: CASSSTGTAYGYTF; CDR3nt: TGCGCCAGCAGCTCAACCGGGACAGCCTATGGCTACACCTTC
d_gene: -; v_gene: TRBV6-1; j_gene: TRBJ1-1; abundance: many; CDR3aa: CAIYGLNTEAFF; CDR3nt: TGTGCCATCTATGGGCTGAACACTGAAGCTTTCTTT
d_gene: -; v_gene: TRBV7-8; j_gene: TRBJ1-6; abundance: many; CDR3aa: CASSHRAGSDNSPLHF; CDR3nt: TGTGCCAGCAGCCACAGGGCAGGCTCAGATAATTCACCCCTCCACTTT
d_gene: -; v_gene: TRBV5-6; j_gene: TRBJ2-2; abundance: many; CDR3aa: CASSLGRYNTGELFF; CDR3nt: TGTGCCAGCAGCTTGGGCAGATATAACACCGGGGAGCTGTTTTTT
d_gene: TRBD1; v_gene: TRBV19; j_gene: TRBJ1-1; abundance: many; CDR3aa: CASSIDSLGTGTNTEAFF; CDR3nt: TGTGCCAGTAGTATAGATTCCTTGGGGACAGGGACGAACACTGAAGCTTTCTTT